Following are 32 T cell receptor beta chains from one sample sequenced in a study of CD8+ T cells in alopecia areata. The sequencing template was cDNA reverse transcribed from extracted RNA. Assay used: immunoSEQ multiplex PCR; TCRdb lists only in-frame clones, some missing. There are about 140,000 clones in the sample; 50% to 60% occur only once, and 4.5% to 5% lies in the top ten. What was sequenced was CD4+ T cells sorted from blood. The receptors stem from a human donor in good health.

The genes are TRBV2 and TRBJ2-1, with TRBD2 identical over 9 bases. The CDR3 spans 16 residues. V shed 6 bases, J shed 4 bases, and the junction held 10 bases outside the gene matches. Germline lookup yields CDR1 SNHLY and CDR2 FYNNEI. CDR3 nucleotides: TGTGCCAGCAGCCGCTCATTTAGCGGGAGTTACAATGAGCAGTTCTTC. Its protein is CASSRSFSGSYNEQFF.

The genes are TRBV2 and TRBJ1-1; D not certain. V was shortened by 9 bases and J by 4 bases, with 9 bases between the two germline ends. Germline V gene sequence: CDR1 SNHLY, CDR2 FYNNEI. The CDR3 is made up of 11 amino acids. CDR3 in amino acids: CAREIVTEAFF. CDR3 DNA sequence: TGTGCCAGAGAAATTGTCACTGAAGCTTTCTTT.

The V call is TRBV5-1, the J call TRBJ2-1; 9 bases match TRBD1. This CDR3 is built from 15 residues. The V gene's germline CDR1 is SGHRS and CDR2 YFSETQ. The junction had 5 bases not matched to a gene; V was cut back by 3 bases and J by 4 bases. CDR3 sequence (DNA): TGCGCCAGCAGCTCCCGGGACAGGGCATACAATGAGCAGTTCTTC. Translation gives CASSSRDRAYNEQFF.

This clone was seen more than once but under ten times. The V call is TRBV5-1, the J call TRBJ2-1; D is uncertain. The CDR3 is made up of 12 amino acids. Germline CDR1 reads SGHRS; CDR2 reads YFSETQ. The ends were cut back, 3 bases at V and 7 bases at J, with 8 bases in the middle. In DNA form, the CDR3 reads TGCGCCAGCAGCTCCACAACAAATGAGCAGTTCTTC. Its protein product is CASSSTTNEQFF.

The gene calls are TRBV7-9 and TRBJ2-4; no clear D. The CDR3 spans 11 residues. V lost 5 bases and J lost 9, with 8 bases in between. Per germline, CDR1 SEHNR and CDR2 FQNEAQ (reference sequence). CDR3 bases: TGTGCCAGCAGCCCCGGGCGCATTCAGTACTTC. Residues: CASSPGRIQYF. The full variable domain, with the rest looked up from reference TRBV7-9 and TRBJ2-4, is DTGVSQNPRHKITKRGQNVTFRCDPISEHNRLYWYRQTLGQGPEFLTYFQNEAQLEKSRLLSDRFSAERPKGSFSTLEIQRTEQGDSAMYLCASSPGRIQYFGAGTRLSVL.

Only a few counts were recorded for this clone. The genes are TRBV15 and TRBJ1-4; 9 bases are a match to TRBD1. Trimming took 1 base from V and 7 from J; bases not matched to a gene: 4. This CDR3 has 15 amino acids. The germline gives CDR1 LNHNV, CDR2 YYDKDF (reference sequence). CDR3 in amino acids: CATSRGDRDVEKLFF. The CDR3 region has the DNA TGTGCCACCAGCAGAGGGGACAGGGATGTTGAAAAACTGTTTTTT.

V is TRBV30 and J is TRBJ2-1; D possibly corresponds to TRBD2 (5 bases). Germline V gene lookup returns CDR1 GTSNPN and CDR2 SVGIG (reference sequence). With 2 bases removed from V and 9 bases from J, the gap between germline ends came to 20 bases. This CDR3 comprises 15 residues. CDR3 DNA: TGTGCCTGGAGTCGACGGACTCTGTTTCACGCTGAGCAGTTCTTC. Translation gives CAWSRRTLFHAEQFF.

For this clone: One end of the junction fails to match germline, which may point to a read error. The rearrangement joins TRBV5-1 to TRBJ2-1; 10 nucleotides agree with TRBD2. There are 14 residues in the CDR3. Germline V gives CDR1 SGHRS, CDR2 YFSETQ. The CDR3 sequence: CASSLAGGWNEQLF. The CDR3 DNA follows: TGCGCCAGCAGCTTAGCGGGAGGGTGGAATGAGCAGCTCTTC.

The chain is built from TRBV9 and TRBJ2-2; D unclear. The V gene's germline CDR1 is SGDLS and CDR2 YYNGEE. V dropped 0 bases and J dropped 1 base, with 7 bases sitting between them. The CDR3 contains 15 residues. The CDR3 region has the DNA TGTGCCAGCAGCGTAGCCACCGGGAACACCGGGGAGCTGTTTTTT. As protein: CASSVATGNTGELFF.

There are a few counts of this clone. The chain combines TRBV7-9 with TRBJ2-7; D is ambiguous. Trimming took 6 bases from V and 2 from J, leaving 14 bases between them. This CDR3 has 14 amino acids. The V gene's germline CDR1 is SEHNR and CDR2 FQNEAQ (reference sequence). Written as DNA, the CDR3 is TGTGCCAGCAGGTCAAAGGAGAGTACCTACGAGCAGTACTTC. This translates into CASRSKESTYEQYF.

This clone has at least ten counts. V and J are TRBV10-3 and TRBJ1-1; no clear D. The CDR3 covers 12 residues. V gave up 4 bases and J gave up 6 bases, with 9 bases separating them. CDR1 is ENHRY and CDR2 is SYGVKD in the germline V gene. The CDR3 sequence: CAISAGRAEAFF. The DNA of the CDR3 is TGTGCCATCAGTGCAGGCCGGGCTGAAGCTTTCTTT.

This clone was counted between two and nine times. This sequence joins TRBV6-1 and TRBJ1-4; unclear D gene. Looked up from germline, CDR1 is MNHNS and CDR2 is SASEGT. Trimming took 0 bases from V and 0 from J, leaving 8 bases between them. This CDR3 has 16 amino acids. The CDR3, as DNA: TGTGCCAGCAGTGAAGCCAGGAAAGCAACTAATGAAAAACTGTTTTTT. Its protein product is CASSEARKATNEKLFF.

This chain links TRBV6-6 with TRBJ2-7; 10 nucleotides line up with TRBD1. V gave up 5 bases and J gave up 1 base; unmatched junction bases: 5. Germline loops: CDR1 MNHNY, CDR2 SVGAGI (reference sequence). This CDR3 has 15 amino acids. The CDR3 here is CASSPRDRGSYEQYF. CDR3 DNA: TGTGCCAGCAGTCCCCGGGACAGGGGATCCTACGAGCAGTACTTC.

On this clone itself: Other DNA sequences from this sample encode an identical CDR3 as well. The chain employs TRBV29-1 and TRBJ2-3; the match to TRBD2 covers 7 bases. V lost 4 bases and J lost 3; bases outside the gene matches: 1. Germline V gene data show CDR1 as SQVTM and CDR2 as ANQGSEA. CDR3 length equals 12 residues. The CDR3 sequence is CSVGGGTDTQYF. As DNA, the CDR3 is TGCAGCGTTGGGGGGGGGACAGATACGCAGTATTTT.

This clone has more than one count but fewer than ten. This chain joins TRBV7-9 and TRBJ2-7; TRBD2 is a possible D gene (6 bases). CDR3 length equals 15 residues. V gave up 2 bases and J gave up 0 bases, with 11 bases separating them. Germline CDR1 SEHNR, CDR2 FQNEAQ (reference sequence). CDR3 amino acids: CASSLLPGLSYEQYF. In DNA, the CDR3 is TGTGCCAGCAGCTTACTTCCGGGACTCTCCTACGAGCAGTACTTC.

A few counts support this clone. The chain combines TRBV10-2 with TRBJ2-7; D not certain. Trimming took off 0 bases at V and 2 bases at J, with 11 bases between the two ends. The CDR3 has 15 residues. Germline V CDR1 and CDR2: WSHSY, SAAADI. The CDR3 sequence: CASSESRTSTYEQYF. The CDR3 DNA follows: TGCGCCAGCAGTGAGTCTAGGACGTCGACCTACGAGCAGTACTTC.

CDR3 DNA sequence: TGTGCCAGCAGCCGAGTCGGGAGAAACATTCAGTACTTC. It codes for CASSRVGRNIQYF. The V call is TRBV11-2, the J call TRBJ2-4, with D tentatively TRBD2 (6 bases). With 5 bases removed from V and 6 bases from J, the gap between germline ends came to 11 bases. CDR1 is SGHAT and CDR2 is FQNNGV in the germline V gene. This CDR3 has 13 amino acids.

This sequence joins TRBV5-6 and TRBJ2-7; D may be TRBD1 or TRBD2 (5 bases each). V lost 5 bases to trimming and J lost 0 bases, with 15 bases between them. From germline, CDR1 is SGHDT and CDR2 YYEEEE. This CDR3 is 15 amino acids long. The CDR3 region is CASRDAGTVSYEQYF. Written as DNA, the CDR3 is TGTGCCAGCAGGGATGCCGGGACGGTCTCCTACGAGCAGTACTTC.

The chain couples TRBV29-1 to TRBJ2-2; 7 positions match TRBD1. Germline loops: CDR1 SQVTM, CDR2 ANQGSEA. J lost 6 bases, V lost 8 bases, and 12 bases had no gene match. This CDR3 is built from 14 residues. Written as DNA, the CDR3 is TGCAGCTTCTCCGACAGGGTAGGCCCCGGGGAGCTGTTTTTT. Residues: CSFSDRVGPGELFF.

This clone was detected only a few times. The chain has TRBV7-9 and TRBJ2-3; 11 nucleotides line up with TRBD1. Germline trimming cut 5 bases from V and 9 bases from J; bases unmatched to any gene: 7. The germline V gene has CDR1 SEHNR and CDR2 FQNEAQ (reference sequence). There are 14 residues in the CDR3. The CDR3 is CASSTDRGRRTQYF. The CDR3 DNA reads TGTGCCAGCAGCACGGACAGGGGGCGAAGGACGCAGTATTTT.

The chain carries TRBV6-5 and TRBJ2-7, with 7 nucleotides matching TRBD1. The germline CDR1 and CDR2 sequences are MNHEY and SVGAGI. The CDR3 is 14 amino acids. V was clipped by 5 bases and J by 0 bases; unmatched bases: 4. The CDR3 DNA is TGTGCCAGCAGTCTGGGACAGCACTCCTACGAGCAGTACTTC. This translates into CASSLGQHSYEQYF.

Turning to this clone: An end of the junction does not agree with germline; a read error may underlie this. V is TRBV7-8 and J is TRBJ2-3, with D possibly matching TRBD2 (6 bases). The CDR3 covers 14 residues. In germline, CDR1 is SGHVS, CDR2 FQNEAQ. The CDR3 loop reads CASSIAERTDTQYF. The CDR3 region has the DNA TGTGCCAGCAGCATAGCGGAACGCACAGATACGCAGTATTTT.

The chain has TRBV7-8 and TRBJ1-1, with a tentative D call TRBD1 (5 bases). The V gene's germline CDR1 is SGHVS and CDR2 FQNEAQ. The CDR3 is 13 residues long. Trimming took 4 bases from V and 9 from J, leaving 15 bases between them. CDR3 in DNA: TGTGCCAGCAGCTCCTCCATCGGGGGAAAAGCTTTCTTT. Amino acids: CASSSSIGGKAFF.

This clone came up a few times. The genes are TRBV7-9 and TRBJ2-1, with D hard to call. Germline V lookup: CDR1 SEHNR, CDR2 FQNEAQ (reference sequence). This CDR3 has 12 amino acids. V lost 6 bases and J lost 8, with 11 bases in between. The CDR3 reads CASSYVGHEQFF. CDR3 nucleotide sequence: TGTGCCAGCAGTTACGTGGGCCATGAGCAGTTCTTC.

The CDR3 spells CASSLLNSYEQYF. In DNA, the CDR3 is TGTGCCAGCAGCTTACTAAACTCCTACGAGCAGTACTTC. This rearrangement joins TRBV7-8 to TRBJ2-7; D not certain. Between the trimmed V and J ends, which lost 2 bases and 0 bases, there was a span of 5 bases. Germline lookup yields CDR1 SGHVS and CDR2 FQNEAQ. The CDR3 is made up of 13 amino acids.

The chain links TRBV6-1 to TRBJ2-3, with 7 bases identical to TRBD2. The germline CDR1 and CDR2 sequences are MNHNS and SASEGT. The V and J ends lost 4 bases and 6 bases, in that order; junction bases with no gene match: 7. CDR3 length: 14 residues. DNA for the CDR3: TGTGCCAGCAGTGCCCTGGTACTAGCGGATACGCAGTATTTT. Encoded protein: CASSALVLADTQYF.

J is TRBJ2-7 and V is TRBV15; 11 nucleotides line up with TRBD2. CDR3 length: 20 amino acids. In germline, CDR1 is LNHNV, CDR2 YYDKDF (reference sequence). With V trimmed by 1 base and J by 3 bases, 17 bases remained unmatched. The CDR3 nucleotides are TGTGCCACCAGCAGAGGGATGACAGGGCAAACTAGCGGGAGCTTCTACGAGCAGTACTTC. Protein product: CATSRGMTGQTSGSFYEQYF.

The chain joins TRBV6-6 to TRBJ2-7; 9 bases are shared with TRBD2. The CDR3 is 15 residues long. Trimming at V came to 8 bases and at J to 0 bases, leaving 8 bases not matched to a gene. From germline, CDR1 is MNHNY and CDR2 SVGAGI (reference sequence). CDR3 coding DNA: TGTGCCAGCCGTGAGACTAGCGGCTCCTCCTACGAGCAGTACTTC. Its translation is CASRETSGSSYEQYF.

V is TRBV5-1 and J is TRBJ2-2; 7 bases are a match to TRBD1. Unmatched junction bases numbered 6, after V lost 4 bases and J lost 0 bases. The CDR3 is made up of 16 amino acids. Germline V CDR1 and CDR2: SGHRS, YFSETQ. Here the CDR3 DNA reads TGCGCCAGCAGCATAGGGACAGTTCCGAACACCGGGGAGCTGTTTTTT. This sequence encodes CASSIGTVPNTGELFF.

This clone was observed a handful of times. This sequence joins TRBV19 and TRBJ2-6; D ambiguous. The CDR3 has 15 amino acids. The ends were cut back, 6 bases at V and 0 bases at J, with 9 bases in the middle. CDR1 is LNHDA, CDR2 SQIVND, per germline (reference sequence). The CDR3 nucleotides read TGTGCCAGTAGCCCCCGGGCCTCTGGGGCCAACGTCCTGACTTTC. As protein: CASSPRASGANVLTF.

For the CDR3, the DNA is TGTGCCAGCAGTGCCTCCGGGACTAGCGGTCTCGGGTCAGATACGCAGTATTTT. It specifies CASSASGTSGLGSDTQYF. The chain recombines TRBV25-1 with TRBJ2-3; 11 bases are a match to TRBD2. This CDR3 is built from 18 residues. Germline V gene sequence: CDR1 MGHDK, CDR2 SYGVNS. The trim removed 4 bases at V and 4 bases at J, leaving 13 bases unmatched.

This clone was picked up one time. The gene calls are TRBV15 and TRBJ2-3; D is possibly TRBD2 (6 bases). Germline CDR1 is LNHNV and CDR2 is YYDKDF (reference sequence). The length of the CDR3 is 14 residues. Trimming pared 5 bases from V and 1 base from J, leaving 10 bases between. The CDR3 is CATSAGPRTDTQYF. The DNA of the CDR3 is TGTGCCACCAGCGCGGGACCTCGCACAGATACGCAGTATTTT.